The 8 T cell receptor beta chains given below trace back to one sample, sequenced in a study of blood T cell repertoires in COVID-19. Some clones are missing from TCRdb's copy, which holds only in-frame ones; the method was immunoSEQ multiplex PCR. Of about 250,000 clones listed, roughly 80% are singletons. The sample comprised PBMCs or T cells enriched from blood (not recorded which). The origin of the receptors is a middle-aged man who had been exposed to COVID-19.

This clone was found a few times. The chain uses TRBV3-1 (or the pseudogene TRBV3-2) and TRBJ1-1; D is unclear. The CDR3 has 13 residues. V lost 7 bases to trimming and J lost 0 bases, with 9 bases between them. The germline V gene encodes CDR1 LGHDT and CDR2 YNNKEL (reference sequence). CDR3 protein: CASTLSMNTEAFF. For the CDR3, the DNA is TGTGCCAGCACACTTAGTATGAACACTGAAGCTTTCTTT.

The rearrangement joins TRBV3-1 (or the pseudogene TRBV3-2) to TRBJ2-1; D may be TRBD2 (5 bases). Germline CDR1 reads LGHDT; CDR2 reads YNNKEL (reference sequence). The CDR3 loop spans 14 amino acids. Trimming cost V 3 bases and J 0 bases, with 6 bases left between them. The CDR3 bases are TGTGCCAGCAGCCATGGGAGCTCCTACAATGAGCAGTTCTTC. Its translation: CASSHGSSYNEQFF.

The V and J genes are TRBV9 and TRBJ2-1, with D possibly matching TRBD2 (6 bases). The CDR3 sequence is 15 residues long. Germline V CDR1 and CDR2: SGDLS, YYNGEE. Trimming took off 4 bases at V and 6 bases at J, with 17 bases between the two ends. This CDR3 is CASSPPGSLANEQFF. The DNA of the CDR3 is TGTGCCAGCAGCCCCCCCGGGAGTTTAGCCAATGAGCAGTTCTTC.

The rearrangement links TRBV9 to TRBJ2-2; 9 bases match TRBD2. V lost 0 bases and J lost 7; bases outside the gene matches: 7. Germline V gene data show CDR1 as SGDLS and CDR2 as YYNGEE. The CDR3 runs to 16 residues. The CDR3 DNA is TGTGCCAGCAGCGTAGTCTTTAGCGGGAGTTTCGGGGAGCTGTTTTTT. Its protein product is CASSVVFSGSFGELFF.

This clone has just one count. The CDR3 region has the DNA TGTGCCTGGAGTGTACTGCTGACAGATCAGCCCCAGCATTTT. Its translation: CAWSVLLTDQPQHF. The rearrangement links TRBV30 to TRBJ1-5, with D possibly matching TRBD1 (5 bases). The germline CDR1 and CDR2 sequences are GTSNPN and SVGIG (reference sequence). The length of the CDR3 is 14 residues. V was trimmed by 0 bases and J by 5 bases, leaving 11 bases between them.

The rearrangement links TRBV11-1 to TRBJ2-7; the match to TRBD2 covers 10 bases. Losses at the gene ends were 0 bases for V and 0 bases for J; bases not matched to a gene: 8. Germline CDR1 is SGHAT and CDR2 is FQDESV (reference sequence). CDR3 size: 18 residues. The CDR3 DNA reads TGTGCCAGCAGCTTAGCGCACGGGGAGCGGGGGGGCTCCTACGAGCAGTACTTC. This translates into CASSLAHGERGGSYEQYF.

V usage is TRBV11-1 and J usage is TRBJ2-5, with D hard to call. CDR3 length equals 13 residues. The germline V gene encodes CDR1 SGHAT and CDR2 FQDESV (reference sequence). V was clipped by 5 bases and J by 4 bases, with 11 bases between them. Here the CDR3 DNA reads TGTGCCAGCAGCCCAAGAATGGCAGAGACCCAGTACTTC. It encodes CASSPRMAETQYF.

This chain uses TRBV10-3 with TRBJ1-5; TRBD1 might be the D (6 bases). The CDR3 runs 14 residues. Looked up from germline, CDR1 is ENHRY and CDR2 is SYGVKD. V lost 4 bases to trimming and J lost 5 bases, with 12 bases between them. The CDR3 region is CAISGRAGDQPQHF. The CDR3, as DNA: TGTGCCATCAGTGGTCGGGCAGGGGATCAGCCCCAGCATTTT.